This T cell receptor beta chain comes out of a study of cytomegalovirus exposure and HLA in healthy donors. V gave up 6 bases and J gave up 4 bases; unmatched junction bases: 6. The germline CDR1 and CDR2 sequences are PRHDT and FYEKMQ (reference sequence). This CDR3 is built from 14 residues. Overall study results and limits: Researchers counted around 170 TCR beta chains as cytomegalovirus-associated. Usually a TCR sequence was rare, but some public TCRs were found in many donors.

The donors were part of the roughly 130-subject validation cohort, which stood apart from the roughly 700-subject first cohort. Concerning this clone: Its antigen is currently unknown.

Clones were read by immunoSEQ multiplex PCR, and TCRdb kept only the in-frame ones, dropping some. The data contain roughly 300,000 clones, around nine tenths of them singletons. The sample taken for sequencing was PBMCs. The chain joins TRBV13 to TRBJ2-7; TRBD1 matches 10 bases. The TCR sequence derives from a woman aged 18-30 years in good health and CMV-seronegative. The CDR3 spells CASRRDRGRYEQYF. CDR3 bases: TGTGCCAGCAGAAGAGACAGGGGGCGGTACGAGCAGTACTTC.